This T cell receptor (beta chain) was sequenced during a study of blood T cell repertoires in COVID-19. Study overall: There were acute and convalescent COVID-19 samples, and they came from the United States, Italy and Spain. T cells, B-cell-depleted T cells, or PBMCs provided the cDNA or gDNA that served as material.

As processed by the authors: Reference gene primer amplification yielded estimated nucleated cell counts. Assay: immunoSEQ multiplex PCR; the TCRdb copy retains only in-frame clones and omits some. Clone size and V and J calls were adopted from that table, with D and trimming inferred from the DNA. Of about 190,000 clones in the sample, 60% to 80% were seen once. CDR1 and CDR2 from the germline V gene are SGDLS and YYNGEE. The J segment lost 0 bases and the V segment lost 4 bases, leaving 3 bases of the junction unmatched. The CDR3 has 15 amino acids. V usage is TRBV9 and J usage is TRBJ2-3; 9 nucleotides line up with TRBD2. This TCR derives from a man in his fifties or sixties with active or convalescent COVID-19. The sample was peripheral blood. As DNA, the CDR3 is TGTGCCAGCAGCAGAGCGGGAGGAAGCACAGATACGCAGTATTTT. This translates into CASSRAGGSTDTQYF.